This T cell receptor beta chain comes out of a study of naive and memory T cell subsets. The study, taken as a whole, reports: From naive to CM, EM and EMRA, diversity decreased and Gini increased.

The CDR3 is made up of 16 amino acids. CDR1 is SGHVS, CDR2 FQNEAQ, per germline. Trimming took 5 bases from V and 0 from J, leaving 14 bases between them. A note on this clonotype: As yet, its antigen is unknown.

An equimolar mix of two oligonucleotides served as the beta constant-region primer for TRBC1 and TRBC2. Each CDR3 protein gets one entry after TCRdb re-called the UMI-ligation and nested PCR reads with MiXCR. The data contain about 35,000 distinct CDR3 sequences, roughly 13% of them singletons. The source is a human donor in good health. The specimen was effector memory CD4+ T cells from blood. Subset indicated: effector memory, CD45RA- CD27-. The rearrangement joins TRBV7-8 to TRBJ2-1; D unclear. The CDR3 region has the DNA TGTGCCAGCAGCCCCAAAACGGAGTTCTCCTACAATGAGCAGTTCTTC. As protein: CASSPKTEFSYNEQFF.